This TCR beta chain appears in the sequencing data of a study of cytomegalovirus exposure and HLA in healthy donors. Germline CDR1 is KGHSH and CDR2 is LQKENI. V lost 2 bases and J 0 bases, leaving 16 bases between the germline ends. The CDR3 contains 17 residues. Primers for the PCR totalled 60 Vbeta and 13 Jbeta. TCRdb's copy holds only in-frame clones and misses some; the assay was immunoSEQ multiplex PCR. The sample yields 200,000 to 250,000 clones, over 80% seen once. The sequencing input was PBMCs. The chain joins TRBV18 to TRBJ2-5, with D possibly being TRBD2 (6 bases). This TCR was recovered from a boy aged 2 to 10 in good health and CMV-seronegative. As DNA, the CDR3 is TGTGCCAGCTCACCAGTGGGCGGGACGGCGTACCAAGAGACCCAGTACTTC. Amino acids: CASSPVGGTAYQETQYF.